This T cell receptor (beta chain) is drawn from a study of shared clonotypes between healthy human individuals. Points from the study as a whole: Sequencing depth was a factor that was expected to affect clonotype sharing among donors. Unshared clonotypes carried lower generation probabilities than those common to all four donors.

Only in-frame clones appear in the TCRdb table, and some are missing; sequencing was by immunoSEQ multiplex PCR. This repertoire shows over 1.5 million clones, around 98% found once; its top ten account for about 0.45%. The germline CDR1 and CDR2 sequences are SGHRS and YFSETQ. V was pared by 0 bases and J by 6 bases, with 3 bases of the junction left unmatched. This CDR3 is built from 15 residues. All donors qualified as healthy HIV-negative adults and had experienced no recent acute infections or vaccinations. Donors were Caucasian adults residing in Nashville, Tennessee, USA. Regarding this clone: As yet, its antigen is unknown. Other DNA sequences in this sample translate to the same CDR3.

The receptor was isolated from a man younger than 40 in good health. The chain uses TRBV5-1 and TRBJ2-2, with TRBD1 matching over 9 bases. The specimen sequenced was naive CD4+ T cells sorted from blood. As to subset: CD45RA+ positively selected. Here the CDR3 DNA reads TGCGCCAGCAGCTTGGCCGGACAGGGGTCCGGGGAGCTGTTTTTT. Encoded protein: CASSLAGQGSGELFF.